The 20 T cell receptor beta chains below were found in one sample sequenced in a study of blood T cell repertoires in COVID-19. Some clones are missing from TCRdb's copy, which holds only in-frame ones; the method was immunoSEQ multiplex PCR. Seen here are 110,000 to 150,000 clones, approximately 78% observed once, and the top ten hold approximately 6%. Sequenced: PBMCs or T cells enriched from blood (not recorded which). These receptors all come from a woman aged 50 to 60 who had recovered from COVID-19.

V and J are TRBV27 and TRBJ1-3; weak D call: TRBD1 (6 bases). Trimming removed 4 bases at V and 0 bases at J, with 7 bases between. The CDR3 runs 14 residues. Per the germline V gene, CDR1 is MNHEY and CDR2 is SMNVEV (reference sequence). This CDR3 is CASSSGVSGNTIYF. In nucleotides, the CDR3 is TGTGCCAGCAGTTCAGGGGTCTCTGGAAACACCATATATTTT.

This clone was observed once. In nucleotides, the CDR3 is TGCGCCAGCAGCCAAGTTCCGGGACTAGAGAGAGAGACCCAGTACTTC. It encodes CASSQVPGLERETQYF. This sequence joins TRBV4-1 and TRBJ2-5, with 8 bases lining up with TRBD2. The CDR3 is made up of 16 amino acids. Losses at the gene ends were 1 base for V and 4 bases for J; bases not matched to a gene: 8. From germline, CDR1 is MGHRA and CDR2 YSYEKL.

This clone has only one observation. The V gene is TRBV4-2, the J gene TRBJ1-2; D remains ambiguous. Germline loops: CDR1 LGHNA, CDR2 YNFKEQ. There are 15 residues in the CDR3. V lost 0 bases, J lost 6 bases, and 14 bases lay in between. CDR3 loop: CASSQDEESRNGYTF. CDR3 DNA: TGTGCCAGCAGCCAAGACGAGGAATCCAGAAATGGCTACACCTTC.

The V and J genes are TRBV5-6 and TRBJ1-6, with 12 bases identical to TRBD1. In germline, CDR1 is SGHDT, CDR2 YYEEEE. Germline trimming cut 4 bases from V and 6 bases from J; bases unmatched to any gene: 8. This CDR3 comprises 17 residues. The CDR3 DNA sequence: TGTGCCAGCAGCCGGGACAGGGGGCAAGCTGGTAATTCACCCCTCCACTTT. This encodes CASSRDRGQAGNSPLHF. The full variable domain, completed using reference TRBV5-6 and TRBJ1-6, is DAGVTQSPTHLIKTRGQQVTLRCSPKSGHDTVSWYQQALGQGPQFIFQYYEEEERQRGNFPDRFSGHQFPNYSSELNVNALLLGDSALYLCASSRDRGQAGNSPLHFGNGTRLTVT.

V usage is TRBV3-1 (or the pseudogene TRBV3-2) and J usage is TRBJ1-5; 8 bases map to TRBD1. V trimming: 3 bases; J trimming: 9 bases; junction bases outside the gene matches: 7. Germline CDR1 is LGHDT and CDR2 is YNNKEL (reference sequence). The CDR3 has 14 residues. As DNA, the CDR3 is TGTGCCAGCAGCCAGGACAGGGCAACGGGGCCCCAGCATTTT. It translates to CASSQDRATGPQHF.

The rearrangement uses TRBV5-6 and TRBJ2-3; 7 nucleotides align to TRBD1. This CDR3 contains 13 residues. The V gene's germline CDR1 is SGHDT and CDR2 YYEEEE. V was pared by 4 bases and J by 5 bases, with 4 bases of the junction left unmatched. For the CDR3, the DNA is TGTGCCAGCAGCCGACAGGGTGGAGATACGCAGTATTTT. Translation: CASSRQGGDTQYF.

This clone was observed a handful of times. The V gene is TRBV7-3, the J gene TRBJ1-1; 10 nucleotides line up with TRBD1. The CDR3 has 13 residues. The V segment lost 5 bases and the J segment 6 bases; nucleotides outside the gene matches: 3. CDR1 SGHTA and CDR2 FQGTGA come from the germline V gene. The chain's CDR3 is CASSVGQGAEAFF. The CDR3 coding sequence is TGTGCCAGCAGCGTAGGACAGGGGGCTGAAGCTTTCTTT.

V gene TRBV14 combines with J gene TRBJ1-1; tentative D call: TRBD1 (6 bases). Germline CDR1 SGHDN, CDR2 FVKESK. The CDR3 is 17 residues long. V lost 0 bases and J 3 bases, leaving 17 bases between the germline ends. CDR3 sequence: CASSQDGIGGRDTEAFF. Here the CDR3 DNA reads TGTGCCAGCAGCCAAGATGGCATAGGGGGGAGGGACACTGAAGCTTTCTTT.

The genes are TRBV24-1 and TRBJ2-3; D might be TRBD2 (5 bases). The CDR3 is 13 residues long. Deletions cut 9 bases from V and 2 bases from J, with 11 bases between. Per the germline V gene, CDR1 is KGHDR and CDR2 is SFDVKD. This CDR3 reads CATAGSYTDTQYF. CDR3 DNA sequence: TGTGCCACCGCGGGCAGCTACACAGATACGCAGTATTTT.

This clone was seen a single time. The chain has TRBV7-9 and TRBJ1-1; D may be TRBD1 (6 bases). Germline CDR1 is SEHNR and CDR2 is FQNEAQ (reference sequence). The germline V and J ends were trimmed by 8 bases and 8 bases, with 9 bases remaining between them. This CDR3 is 10 amino acids long. For the CDR3, the DNA is TGTGCCAGCGGAGGACAGGAAGCTTTCTTT. The encoded protein is CASGGQEAFF.

This clone was seen once. This chain joins TRBV4-1 and TRBJ2-3, with no clear D. The length of the CDR3 is 14 residues. The V gene lost 0 bases and the J gene lost 3 bases, with 7 bases spanning the gap. Germline-derived CDR1 and CDR2 are MGHRA and YSYEKL. The CDR3 sequence is CASSQDRLTDTQYF. The CDR3, as DNA: TGCGCCAGCAGCCAAGACAGGTTAACAGATACGCAGTATTTT.

The chain recombines TRBV28 with TRBJ2-7; the D gene is possibly TRBD1 (6 bases). The germline gives CDR1 MDHEN, CDR2 SYDVKM. V dropped 5 bases and J dropped 2 bases, with 10 bases sitting between them. This CDR3 has 13 residues. The CDR3 protein is CASSLTGAYEQYV. The CDR3 region has the DNA TGTGCCAGCAGTCTGACAGGAGCCTACGAGCAGTACGTC.

The gene calls are TRBV3-1 (or the pseudogene TRBV3-2) and TRBJ1-1, with TRBD1 as a possible D gene (6 bases). CDR1 is LGHDT, CDR2 YNNKEL, per germline (reference sequence). V was clipped by 5 bases and J by 3 bases, with 10 bases between them. This CDR3 is 13 amino acids long. This chain's CDR3 is CASSGQKDTEAFF. CDR3 DNA sequence: TGTGCCAGCAGCGGACAGAAAGACACTGAAGCTTTCTTT.

The chain uses TRBV2 and TRBJ2-4, with TRBD1 matching 8 bases. Germline CDR1 reads SNHLY; CDR2 reads FYNNEI. J lost 4 bases, V lost 4 bases, and 0 bases had no gene match. This CDR3 region has 13 residues. As DNA, the CDR3 is TGTGCCAGCAGTGGACAGGGGAAAAACATTCAGTACTTC. It specifies CASSGQGKNIQYF.

V gene TRBV28 combines with J gene TRBJ1-1; D is unresolved. Deletions cut 6 bases from V and 5 bases from J, with 19 bases between. This CDR3 comprises 15 residues. The germline gives CDR1 MDHEN, CDR2 SYDVKM. DNA of the CDR3: TGTGCCAGCAGCCTACCCTGGGAGGGCGGGACTGAAGCTTTCTTT. This codes for CASSLPWEGGTEAFF.

This clone was observed once. The CDR3 nucleotides are TGTGCCAGCAGGCGGGACCCTCAGGGCCTGTTCTTC. Translating gives CASRRDPQGLFF. The chain links TRBV6-5 to TRBJ2-1; tentative D call: TRBD2 (6 bases). This CDR3 spans 12 amino acids. V was trimmed by 6 bases and J by 15 bases, leaving 18 bases between them. Per the germline V gene, CDR1 is MNHEY and CDR2 is SVGAGI.

Only one count was recorded for this clone. The V call is TRBV7-6, the J call TRBJ2-7; TRBD1 matches 9 bases. Germline CDR1 reads SGHVS; CDR2 reads FNYEAQ. The trim removed 5 bases at V and 3 bases at J, leaving 11 bases unmatched. The length of the CDR3 is 16 residues. The DNA for the CDR3 is TGTGCCAGCAGCCTCGCCCCGGGACAGGGATTCTACGAGCAGTACTTC. This codes for CASSLAPGQGFYEQYF.

The chain couples TRBV24-1 to TRBJ2-7; D might be TRBD1 (5 bases). The CDR3 is made up of 15 amino acids. The germline gives CDR1 KGHDR, CDR2 SFDVKD. V was shortened by 10 bases and J by 3 bases, with 21 bases between the two germline ends. The CDR3 region has the DNA TGTGCCACGAGGACCGCCAGCGCCGACAGCTACGAGCAGTACGTC. Its protein product is CATRTASADSYEQYV.

This clone was seen a handful of times. The chain employs TRBV5-8 and TRBJ2-1; TRBD2 is a possible D gene (6 bases). Deletions cut 2 bases from V and 2 bases from J, with 11 bases between. This CDR3 is built from 15 residues. The germline V gene has CDR1 SGHTS and CDR2 YDEGEE. The CDR3 sequence is CASSFRGTAYNEQFF. As DNA, the CDR3 is TGTGCCAGCAGCTTTCGTGGGACTGCCTACAATGAGCAGTTCTTC.

This chain joins TRBV18 and TRBJ2-5; 7 positions match TRBD1. Germline V gene lookup returns CDR1 KGHSH and CDR2 LQKENI. This CDR3 comprises 14 residues. V shed 5 bases, J shed 5 bases, and the junction held 8 bases outside the gene matches. This chain's CDR3 is CASSILQGIETQYF. Written as DNA, the CDR3 is TGTGCCAGCTCAATATTACAGGGGATCGAGACCCAGTACTTC.